This is a list of T cell receptor beta chains from one sample in a study of spatial heterogeneity in lung cancer. TCRdb fed the 5' RACE reads into MiXCR, producing one record per CDR3 protein. This table holds under 75,000 distinct CDR3 sequences, 10% to 15% found once. The source was PBMCs, collected at surgery. The receptors stem from a male donor with early-stage non-small cell lung cancer. Each CDR3 is given with its conserved first and last residue. The order of the fields is D gene, V gene, clone size, J gene, CDR3 DNA, CDR3 protein. The D gene is left open where the match is weak. Clone size appears in some rows only: once, few, many, or a class for an expanded clone.

D: -
V: TRBV20-1
size: -
J: TRBJ2-1
DNA: TGCAGTGCTAGAGACCCAAATATAGGGGCGAGAGATGAGCAGTTCTTC
CDR3: CSARDPNIGARDEQFF

D: -
V: TRBV12-3/TRBV12-4
size: many
J: TRBJ1-3
DNA: TGTGCCAGCGGACTCTCGAGCTCTGGAAACACCATATATTTT
CDR3: CASGLSSSGNTIYF

D: TRBD2
V: TRBV11-3
size: -
J: TRBJ2-2
DNA: TGTGCCAGCAGCCCCGGACTAGCGGGAGTACCCGGGGAGCTGTTTTTT
CDR3: CASSPGLAGVPGELFF

D: -
V: TRBV5-1
size: few
J: TRBJ1-6
DNA: TGCGCCAGCAGCTTGGAGCCAACAGGTCAAAATTCACCCCTCCACTTT
CDR3: CASSLEPTGQNSPLHF

D: -
V: TRBV28
size: many
J: TRBJ2-7
DNA: TGTGCCAGCAGCTTGTTAGGGCAGACTCACTTC
CDR3: CASSLLGQTHF

D: -
V: TRBV29-1
size: -
J: TRBJ2-5
DNA: TGCAGCGTTGAAGAATTGGAGGAGGGAGAGACCCAGTACTTC
CDR3: CSVEELEEGETQYF

D: -
V: TRBV29-1
size: many
J: TRBJ2-1
DNA: TGCAGCGTTCCGAATGGGTTCTTC
CDR3: CSVPNGFF

D: TRBD1
V: TRBV2
size: many
J: TRBJ2-5
DNA: TGTGCCAGCAGGGACAGGACAGCTCCCAGGGAGACCCAGTACTTC
CDR3: CASRDRTAPRETQYF

D: -
V: TRBV6-6
size: -
J: TRBJ2-2
DNA: TGTGCCAGCAAGGGAGGCGGGTCCAACGGGGAGCTGTTTTTT
CDR3: CASKGGGSNGELFF

D: TRBD2
V: TRBV5-5
size: many
J: TRBJ2-1
DNA: TGTGCCAGCAGCCTTCTACTAGCGGGAGGGAGCTCCTACAATGAGCAGTTCTTC
CDR3: CASSLLLAGGSSYNEQFF

D: -
V: TRBV6-1
size: few
J: TRBJ2-7
DNA: TGTGCCAGCGACCGGACGGACTACTCCTACGAGCAGTACTTC
CDR3: CASDRTDYSYEQYF

D: TRBD2
V: TRBV14
size: -
J: TRBJ2-6
DNA: TGTGCCAGCAGCCAAACAGCGGGAGGGCCGACTGGGGCCAACGTCCTGACTTTC
CDR3: CASSQTAGGPTGANVLTF

D: TRBD1
V: TRBV29-1
size: -
J: TRBJ1-1
DNA: TGCAGCGTTCAAGTAGACAGGGTAGTGGCTGAAGCTTTCTTT
CDR3: CSVQVDRVVAEAFF

D: TRBD2
V: TRBV7-8
size: -
J: TRBJ2-7
DNA: TGTGCCAGCAGCCACCCGGGGGGGGTAGACTCCTACGAGCAGTACTTC
CDR3: CASSHPGGVDSYEQYF

D: -
V: TRBV29-1
size: many
J: TRBJ1-2
DNA: TGCAGCGTTGCACAGGGCGACTATGGCTACACCTTC
CDR3: CSVAQGDYGYTF

D: -
V: TRBV9
size: few
J: TRBJ2-3
DNA: TGTGCCAGCAGCGTAGGCAGGGCGCCAATGGATACGCAGTATTTT
CDR3: CASSVGRAPMDTQYF

D: TRBD1
V: TRBV14
size: many
J: TRBJ2-2
DNA: TGTGCCAGCAGCCGACCGGGACAGTTATACACCGGGGAGCTGTTTTTT
CDR3: CASSRPGQLYTGELFF

D: -
V: TRBV18
size: few
J: TRBJ2-3
DNA: TGTGCCAGCTCACCACCGTCGGCAGATACGCAGTATTTT
CDR3: CASSPPSADTQYF

D: -
V: TRBV27
size: many
J: TRBJ2-1
DNA: TGTGCCAGCAGTTTCTCAATAAGCTCCTACAATGAGCAGTTCTTC
CDR3: CASSFSISSYNEQFF

D: TRBD2
V: TRBV20-1
size: -
J: TRBJ2-3
DNA: TGCAGTGCTAGACCTCCGGGACTAGCGGGAGGATCTACTAGCACAGATACGCAGTATTTT
CDR3: CSARPPGLAGGSTSTDTQYF

D: -
V: TRBV3-1
size: many
J: TRBJ2-7
DNA: TGTGCCAGCAGCCAAGAAGGACCCCCAGTAGTGGGCGTCCTCTACGAGCAGTACTTC
CDR3: CASSQEGPPVVGVLYEQYF

D: -
V: TRBV24-1
size: -
J: TRBJ2-2
DNA: TGTGCCACCCGCGAGCTTTCCAACACCGGGGAGCTGTTTTTT
CDR3: CATRELSNTGELFF

D: -
V: TRBV6-5
size: many
J: TRBJ1-3
DNA: TGTGCCAGCAGTTACGTTGGCTCCTCTGGAAACACCATATATTTT
CDR3: CASSYVGSSGNTIYF

D: -
V: TRBV7-2
size: many
J: TRBJ2-1
DNA: TGTGCCAGCACCAGTTTCAATGAGCAGTTCTTC
CDR3: CASTSFNEQFF

D: -
V: TRBV25-1
size: -
J: TRBJ2-7
DNA: TGTGCCAGCAGTGCGGCGGCCTTTCCCTACGAGCAGTACTTC
CDR3: CASSAAAFPYEQYF

D: TRBD1
V: TRBV10-3
size: few
J: TRBJ2-7
DNA: TGTGCCACCGAGCCAGGGGGCAAGGACGAGCAGTACTTC
CDR3: CATEPGGKDEQYF

D: -
V: TRBV7-2
size: many
J: TRBJ1-1
DNA: TGTGCCAGCAGCAGAGGAAGGGACACTGAAGCTTTCTTT
CDR3: CASSRGRDTEAFF

D: -
V: TRBV5-6
size: few
J: TRBJ2-4
DNA: TGTGCCAGCAGCTCGCTAGGGAGCGTCAAAAACATTCAGTACTTC
CDR3: CASSSLGSVKNIQYF

D: TRBD2
V: TRBV5-6
size: few
J: TRBJ2-7
DNA: TGTGCCAGCAGCTTGGTTGGACTAGCGGGAGATGAGCAGTACTTC
CDR3: CASSLVGLAGDEQYF

D: -
V: TRBV19
size: few
J: TRBJ2-1
DNA: TGTGCCAGTAGTAGGGTTTTCGGTAATAGGCAGTTCTTC
CDR3: CASSRVFGNRQFF

D: -
V: TRBV7-2
size: -
J: TRBJ1-5
DNA: TGTGCCAGCAGCTGGAAGGGGGGGCAGCCCCAGCATTTT
CDR3: CASSWKGGQPQHF

D: -
V: TRBV12-3/TRBV12-4
size: -
J: TRBJ1-1
DNA: TGTGCCAGCAGTTTAGGTGGGATTCCTGAAGCTTTCTTT
CDR3: CASSLGGIPEAFF

D: TRBD2
V: TRBV5-1
size: -
J: TRBJ2-7
DNA: TGCGCCAGCAGCTCCGAAACTAGCGGATCCTACGAGCAGTACTTC
CDR3: CASSSETSGSYEQYF

D: -
V: TRBV15
size: -
J: TRBJ1-5
DNA: TGTGCCACCAGCGGCGCAAGGGGCATATATCAGCCCCAGCATTTT
CDR3: CATSGARGIYQPQHF

D: -
V: TRBV6-5
size: many
J: TRBJ1-3
DNA: TGTGCCAGCAGTTTGGACCTGTTCTCTGGAAACACCATATATTTT
CDR3: CASSLDLFSGNTIYF

D: TRBD2
V: TRBV3-1
size: many
J: TRBJ2-7
DNA: TGTGCCAGCAGCCCCCGGACTAGCGGGAGTGTCGAGCAGTACTTC
CDR3: CASSPRTSGSVEQYF

D: -
V: TRBV6-5
size: -
J: TRBJ2-5
DNA: TGTGCCAGTACAAGGACCCTGCAAGAGACCCAGTACTTC
CDR3: CASTRTLQETQYF

D: TRBD2
V: TRBV7-9
size: -
J: TRBJ2-1
DNA: TGTGCCAGCAGCTTTGGCGGGAGGAACAATGAGCAGTTCTTC
CDR3: CASSFGGRNNEQFF

D: -
V: TRBV28
size: many
J: TRBJ2-7
DNA: TGTGCCAGCAGTCTGACATGGTTCTACGAGCAGTACTTC
CDR3: CASSLTWFYEQYF

D: -
V: TRBV12-3/TRBV12-4
size: -
J: TRBJ1-2
DNA: TGTGCCAGCTCCCGGGGGTTGGGGAACTATGGCTACACCTTC
CDR3: CASSRGLGNYGYTF

D: TRBD2
V: TRBV12-3/TRBV12-4
size: few
J: TRBJ2-2
DNA: TGTGCCAGCAGGGGGGGACTAGCGGTCATGAACACCGGGGAGCTGTTTTTT
CDR3: CASRGGLAVMNTGELFF

D: TRBD1
V: TRBV3-1
size: many
J: TRBJ1-2
DNA: TGTGCCAGCAGCCAGATCGGGACAGCCTATGGCTACACCTTC
CDR3: CASSQIGTAYGYTF

D: -
V: TRBV11-2
size: -
J: TRBJ2-7
DNA: TGTGCCAGCAGCTTAGGGGCCCTGGGGGAGCAGTACTTC
CDR3: CASSLGALGEQYF

D: -
V: TRBV2
size: many
J: TRBJ2-7
DNA: TGTGCCAGCGGTCAGGGGAGGAACGAGCAGTACTTC
CDR3: CASGQGRNEQYF

D: TRBD2
V: TRBV7-2
size: -
J: TRBJ2-3
DNA: TGTGCCAGCAGCTTAGCTAGCGGGAGGAGGTCAGATACGCAGTATTTT
CDR3: CASSLASGRRSDTQYF